This TCR beta chain was sequenced during a study of cytomegalovirus exposure and HLA in healthy donors. Note on this clone: The target antigen is unknown. This specimen includes other DNA sequences encoding the same CDR3.

PCR primers comprised 60 Vbeta and 13 Jbeta primers. Repertoires were generated with immunoSEQ multiplex PCR, while TCRdb's copy carries only in-frame clones and drops some. Of over 200,000 clones in the sample, approximately 84% were seen once. Findings and caveats of the study: It was confirmed in vitro that a few of the CMV-associated chains were specific for CMV antigens.

Trimming stripped 6 bases from V and 7 bases from J, with 15 bases between. Germline CDR1 reads SNHLY; CDR2 reads FYNNEI. CDR3 length: 14 amino acids. The TCR comes from a woman between 35 and 50 years old in good health and CMV-seronegative. Input material: PBMCs. The J gene is TRBJ2-2, the V gene TRBV2; D might be TRBD1 (6 bases). The CDR3 DNA reads TGTGCCAGCAGGGACAGAGGGCCGGGCGGGGAGCTGTTTTTT. This encodes CASRDRGPGGELFF.